Listed here are 26 T cell receptor beta chains from one sample, sequenced in a study of cytomegalovirus exposure and HLA in healthy donors. Only in-frame clones appear in the TCRdb table, and some are missing; sequencing was by immunoSEQ multiplex PCR. The sample holds 59,000 or so clones, approximately 89% seen once. The sequenced material came from PBMCs. These receptors all stem from a woman under 30 in good health and CMV-seronegative.

The rearrangement uses TRBV5-1 and TRBJ2-1; TRBD2 is a possible D gene (7 bases). This CDR3 has 17 residues. The ends were cut back, 0 bases at V and 5 bases at J, with 18 bases in the middle. Germline V lookup: CDR1 SGHRS, CDR2 YFSETQ. CDR3 sequence: CASSLGAGRGAHNEQFF. As DNA, the CDR3 is TGCGCCAGCAGCTTGGGGGCAGGGAGGGGGGCACACAATGAGCAGTTCTTC.

This clone was detected only a few times. The chain recombines TRBV19 with TRBJ2-7, with a tentative D call TRBD1 (6 bases). This CDR3 spans 13 amino acids. Per germline, CDR1 LNHDA and CDR2 SQIVND (reference sequence). With 6 bases removed from V and 2 bases from J, the gap between germline ends came to 11 bases. The chain's CDR3 is CASSRDTTYEQYF. In nucleotides, the CDR3 is TGTGCCAGTAGCCGGGACACAACCTACGAGCAGTACTTC.

This chain links TRBV7-2 with TRBJ2-1; TRBD2 is a possible D gene (6 bases). The CDR3 has 13 residues. Germline loops: CDR1 SGHTA, CDR2 FQGNSA. With 4 bases removed from V and 3 bases from J, the gap between germline ends came to 7 bases. CDR3: CASSSTSYNEQFF. CDR3 DNA: TGTGCCAGCAGCTCGACTAGCTACAATGAGCAGTTCTTC.

This clone was recorded only once. The chain employs TRBV19 and TRBJ1-4; no firm D call. V dropped 3 bases and J dropped 8 bases, with 16 bases sitting between them. CDR3 length equals 15 residues. Germline lookup yields CDR1 LNHDA and CDR2 SQIVND (reference sequence). The DNA for the CDR3 is TGTGCCAGTAGTATGCGGGGAGCTGCGCGGGAAAAACTGTTTTTT. Translated, it gives CASSMRGAAREKLFF.

This clone showed up just a few times. This chain uses TRBV27 with TRBJ2-7; 9 positions match TRBD1. This CDR3 has 14 amino acids. Germline CDR1 is MNHEY and CDR2 is SMNVEV (reference sequence). Trimming cost V 7 bases and J 3 bases; bases outside gene matches: 7. The CDR3 DNA reads TGTGCCAGCAAACGGACAGGGGAATACTACGAGCAGTACTTC. It is translated as CASKRTGEYYEQYF.

The V gene is TRBV18, the J gene TRBJ2-7; 8 bases match TRBD2. Per the germline V gene, CDR1 is KGHSH and CDR2 is LQKENI. This CDR3 is 15 amino acids long. The junction had 3 bases not matched to a gene; V was cut back by 0 bases and J by 2 bases. The CDR3: CASSPPSGGPYEQYF. CDR3 coding DNA: TGTGCCAGCTCACCACCCAGCGGGGGACCCTACGAGCAGTACTTC.

The chain employs TRBV2 and TRBJ2-1, with TRBD2 matching over 11 bases. The CDR3 is 14 residues long. The germline gives CDR1 SNHLY, CDR2 FYNNEI. V shed 5 bases and J 9 bases; nucleotides not matched to a gene: 6. This CDR3 is CASSSLGLAVEQFF. The CDR3 DNA reads TGTGCCAGCAGTTCTCTGGGACTAGCGGTTGAGCAGTTCTTC.

The rearrangement uses TRBV11-2 and TRBJ2-1; 8 positions agree with TRBD1. Unmatched junction bases numbered 8, after V lost 1 base and J lost 6 bases. CDR3 length: 16 amino acids. Germline V lookup: CDR1 SGHAT, CDR2 FQNNGV. CDR3 residues: CASSLAPDRGGNEQFF. For the CDR3, the DNA is TGTGCCAGCAGCTTAGCCCCTGACAGGGGAGGCAATGAGCAGTTCTTC.

The gene calls are TRBV14 and TRBJ1-2; D gene uncertain. This CDR3 contains 12 residues. V lost 3 bases to trimming and J lost 4 bases, with 6 bases between them. Looked up from germline, CDR1 is SGHDN and CDR2 is FVKESK. Here the CDR3 reads CASSQSTYGYTF. The CDR3 DNA reads as TGTGCCAGCAGCCAGAGTACCTATGGCTACACCTTC.

V usage is TRBV4-1 and J usage is TRBJ2-7; D not resolved. CDR3 length equals 14 residues. Germline CDR1 is MGHRA and CDR2 is YSYEKL. V was cut by 1 base and J by 3 bases, with 10 bases left in between. The CDR3 region is CASSQAGGYYEQYF. CDR3 sequence (DNA): TGCGCCAGCAGCCAAGCAGGTGGCTACTACGAGCAGTACTTC.

This clone has just one count. V is TRBV28 and J is TRBJ2-7, with 7 bases matching TRBD1. The junction had 5 bases not matched to a gene; V was cut back by 4 bases and J by 2 bases. This CDR3 comprises 14 residues. Germline lookup yields CDR1 MDHEN and CDR2 SYDVKM. Here the CDR3 DNA reads TGTGCCAGCAGTTCTGGGACAGTGCCCTACGAGCAGTACTTC. Its translation: CASSSGTVPYEQYF.

This clone was counted a few times. This chain uses TRBV5-4 with TRBJ2-5; TRBD2 matches 11 bases. CDR3 length equals 15 residues. The V gene's germline CDR1 is SGHNT and CDR2 YYREEE (reference sequence). V shed 9 bases, J shed 5 bases, and the junction held 12 bases outside the gene matches. Written as DNA, the CDR3 is TGTGCCACCTCGATTAGCGGGAGGGCGGGTGAGACCCAGTACTTC. It yields the protein CATSISGRAGETQYF.

In the case of this clone: The junction does not match germline at one end; this may be a read error. V is TRBV7-2 and J is TRBJ2-7; 7 bases fit TRBD2. The CDR3 length is 12 residues. Germline CDR1 SGHTA, CDR2 FQGNSA. DNA for the CDR3: TGTGCCAGCAGTCCGGATAGCGGGTTCCTGCACTTC. Residues: CASSPDSGFLHF.

The chain couples TRBV5-1 to TRBJ1-3, with 7 bases matching TRBD1. The V and J ends lost 4 bases and 2 bases, in that order; junction bases with no gene match: 6. The germline CDR1 and CDR2 sequences are SGHRS and YFSETQ. The length of the CDR3 is 15 residues. CDR3 protein: CASSRTGPPGNTIYF. The CDR3 DNA reads TGCGCCAGCAGCCGGACAGGTCCCCCTGGAAACACCATATATTTT.

There are a few counts of this clone. The chain carries TRBV19 and TRBJ2-2; D might be TRBD1 (5 bases). This CDR3 spans 15 amino acids. Germline values: CDR1 LNHDA, CDR2 SQIVND (reference sequence). The V end was cut by 4 bases, the J end by 0 bases, with 9 bases between. The CDR3 spells CASSRWTTNTGELFF. The CDR3 DNA is TGTGCCAGTAGTAGATGGACAACGAACACCGGGGAGCTGTTTTTT.

This clone occurred many times. The chain is built from TRBV10-3 and TRBJ2-7; no definite D call. With 2 bases removed from V and 4 bases from J, the gap between germline ends came to 12 bases. The CDR3 extends over 14 amino acids. Germline V gene sequence: CDR1 ENHRY, CDR2 SYGVKD. CDR3 loop: CAISEVAAPYEQYF. CDR3 coding DNA: TGTGCCATCAGTGAGGTGGCGGCCCCGTACGAGCAGTACTTC.

This clone showed up just a few times. The junction does not match germline at one end; this may be a read error. The V and J genes are TRBV5-4 and TRBJ1-1; 9 positions match TRBD1. The CDR3 is 12 amino acids. Germline V gene sequence: CDR1 SGHNT, CDR2 YYREEE (reference sequence). The CDR3 loop reads CASSFNRGRGPF. The CDR3 DNA reads as TGTGCCAGCAGCTTCAACAGGGGGCGCGGCCCATTT.

This sequence joins TRBV7-2 and TRBJ2-3, with 14 bases fitting TRBD2. Per germline, CDR1 SGHTA and CDR2 FQGNSA. The J segment lost 2 bases and the V segment lost 5 bases, leaving 6 bases of the junction unmatched. CDR3 length: 17 residues. The CDR3 spells CASSQGLAGAITDTQYF. The CDR3 nucleotides read TGTGCCAGCAGCCAGGGACTAGCGGGAGCTATCACAGATACGCAGTATTTT.

The J gene is TRBJ1-2, the V gene TRBV30; 7 nucleotides agree with TRBD1. The CDR3 consists of 12 residues. Germline CDR1 is GTSNPN and CDR2 is SVGIG (reference sequence). The V gene end was trimmed by 1 base and the J gene end by 8 bases; junction bases not matched to a gene: 4. CDR3 in DNA: TGTGCCTGGAGTGAACAGGGGTTAGGCTACACCTTC. Encoded protein: CAWSEQGLGYTF.

The CDR3 coding sequence is TGTGCCAGCAGCCTGGGACTAGCGGGACACGGGGAGCTGTTTTTT. Protein sequence: CASSLGLAGHGELFF. The chain recombines TRBV5-4 with TRBJ2-2; 13 nucleotides match TRBD2. Germline assignment: CDR1 SGHNT and CDR2 YYREEE (reference sequence). The CDR3 sequence is 15 residues long. Losses at the gene ends were 4 bases for V and 7 bases for J; bases not matched to a gene: 4.

V usage is TRBV2 and J usage is TRBJ2-2; 8 bases are a match to TRBD1. CDR3 length: 14 residues. Germline V gives CDR1 SNHLY, CDR2 FYNNEI. V was clipped by 6 bases and J by 3 bases; unmatched bases: 3. CDR3 protein: CASRRQGHTGELFF. In DNA form, the CDR3 reads TGTGCCAGCAGGAGACAGGGGCACACCGGGGAGCTGTTTTTT.

This chain links TRBV6-1 with TRBJ1-3, with a tentative D call TRBD1 (6 bases). Germline loops: CDR1 MNHNS, CDR2 SASEGT. The V end lost 0 bases, the J end lost 4 bases, and 16 bases lay between the germline ends. There are 17 residues in the CDR3. The CDR3 sequence is CASSEAGSAGEGNTIYF. CDR3 DNA: TGTGCCAGCAGTGAAGCTGGGTCGGCAGGGGAAGGAAACACCATATATTTT.

V gene TRBV4-2 combines with J gene TRBJ1-1; tentatively, D is TRBD1 (6 bases). V lost 3 bases and J lost 2, with 10 bases in between. Germline V gene lookup returns CDR1 LGHNA and CDR2 YNFKEQ. This CDR3 spans 14 amino acids. CDR3 protein: CASSHAGTNTEAFF. CDR3 nucleotides: TGTGCCAGCAGCCATGCCGGGACAAACACTGAAGCTTTCTTT.

This chain joins TRBV18 and TRBJ1-2; D not resolved. The germline V gene has CDR1 KGHSH and CDR2 LQKENI. The CDR3 has 14 amino acids. V lost 2 bases and J lost 4, with 11 bases in between. The CDR3, as DNA: TGTGCCAGCTCACCAGGGCAGGAACTCTATGGCTACACCTTC. This sequence encodes CASSPGQELYGYTF.

The chain couples TRBV28 to TRBJ2-7, with a weak D call TRBD1 (6 bases). The CDR3 contains 13 residues. The ends were cut back, 8 bases at V and 4 bases at J, with 15 bases in the middle. The germline V gene encodes CDR1 MDHEN and CDR2 SYDVKM. CDR3 loop: CASFGGQSYEQYF. For the CDR3, the DNA is TGTGCCAGCTTTGGAGGACAGTCGTACGAGCAGTACTTC.

This clone was seen only once. The rearrangement links TRBV6-1 to TRBJ1-2, with D possibly matching TRBD1 (5 bases). V was trimmed by 3 bases and J by 4 bases, leaving 12 bases between them. The CDR3 length is 14 residues. Germline V CDR1 and CDR2: MNHNS, SASEGT. The DNA of the CDR3 is TGTGCCAGCAGTGAGGGGGGTTCGGGCTATGGCTACACCTTC. It codes for CASSEGGSGYGYTF.